The next 25 T cell receptor beta chains were all read from a single sample in a study of blood T cells in healthy people across ages. Using a J-beta primer mix together with a sample-barcoded 5' primer, a second PCR was run for about 6 to 11 cycles. TCRdb re-called the 5' RACE reads with MiXCR, one entry per CDR3 protein. Among 1.8 million or so distinct CDR3 sequences listed, around 42% were seen once. The material sequenced was blood. The receptors originated from a human donor in good health.

This chain joins TRBV20-1 and TRBJ1-4; maybe TRBD1 (6 bases). Trimming took 6 bases from V and 8 from J, leaving 22 bases between them. Germline CDR1 reads DFQATT; CDR2 reads SNEGSKA (reference sequence). The CDR3 runs to 15 residues. In DNA form, the CDR3 reads TGCAGTGCCCGGGACCCCAGGGGCGATGGGGAAAAACTGTTTTTT. This codes for CSARDPRGDGEKLFF.

This clonotype came up a few times. The gene calls are TRBV12-3 or TRBV12-4 and TRBJ2-1; TRBD1 aligns across 10 bases. This CDR3 is built from 15 residues. Trimming removed 5 bases from V and 8 bases from J; junction bases left unmatched: 9. In nucleotides, the CDR3 is TGTGCCAGCAGTCTGGGACAGGGGCTTATGGATGAGCAGTTCTTC. Residues: CASSLGQGLMDEQFF.

V is TRBV6-5 and J is TRBJ2-5; D is undetermined. CDR1 is MNHEY and CDR2 is SVGAGI in the germline V gene. The ends were cut back, 5 bases at V and 6 bases at J, with 16 bases in the middle. This CDR3 region has 14 residues. The CDR3 region has the DNA TGTGCCAGCAGTCTCCGGCACCCCGGCCAGACCCAGTACTTC. As protein: CASSLRHPGQTQYF.

This clonotype came up a few times. The chain uses TRBV27 and TRBJ2-5; D may be TRBD2 (6 bases). The V and J ends lost 5 bases and 2 bases respectively, with 21 bases between them. The CDR3 has 17 amino acids. CDR1 is MNHEY, CDR2 SMNVEV, per germline (reference sequence). This CDR3 reads CASSPLADPVRQETQYF. CDR3 DNA sequence: TGTGCCAGCAGTCCACTAGCTGATCCCGTGAGGCAAGAGACCCAGTACTTC.

The chain is built from TRBV29-1 and TRBJ1-2; no definite D call. The germline V and J ends were trimmed by 4 bases and 6 bases, with 12 bases remaining between them. The V gene's germline CDR1 is SQVTM and CDR2 ANQGSEA. The CDR3 extends over 12 amino acids. Written as DNA, the CDR3 is TGCAGCGTTGGTTACACAAGGAATGGCTACACCTTC. Protein product: CSVGYTRNGYTF.

The chain recombines TRBV7-9 with TRBJ1-1; D is unresolved. The CDR3 covers 11 residues. Germline CDR1 is SEHNR and CDR2 is FQNEAQ (reference sequence). Trimming stripped 5 bases from V and 8 bases from J, with 9 bases between. In DNA form, the CDR3 reads TGTGCCAGCAGCCCCGAGGCGGAAGCTTTCTTT. Its protein product is CASSPEAEAFF.

This clonotype was recorded a few times. The chain carries TRBV5-1 and TRBJ2-1, with TRBD2 matching 8 bases. Germline CDR1 is SGHRS and CDR2 is YFSETQ. The CDR3 extends over 13 amino acids. Germline trimming cut 5 bases from V and 8 bases from J; bases unmatched to any gene: 6. The CDR3 DNA follows: TGCGCCAGCAGGCTAGCGGGTCACTATGAGCAGTTCTTC. This codes for CASRLAGHYEQFF. The whole variable domain, remainder taken from reference TRBV5-1 and TRBJ2-1, is KAGVTQTPRYLIKTRGQQVTLSCSPISGHRSVSWYQQTPGQGLQFLFEYFSETQRNKGNFPGRFSGRQFSNSRSEMNVSTLELGDSALYLCASRLAGHYEQFFGPGTRLTVL.

The chain couples TRBV7-2 to TRBJ1-1, with D unresolved. V gave up 1 base and J gave up 2 bases, with 8 bases separating them. This CDR3 comprises 14 residues. Germline V gives CDR1 SGHTA, CDR2 FQGNSA. In DNA, the CDR3 is TGTGCCAGCAGCTTAGAATACAGCAACACTGAAGCTTTCTTT. Protein: CASSLEYSNTEAFF.

In nucleotides, the CDR3 is TGTGCCATTGGCGGTGGCAGCTACGAGCAGTACTTC. Protein product: CAIGGGSYEQYF. This chain uses TRBV10-3 with TRBJ2-4; D uncertain. The last part of the DNA fits TRBJ2-7 better; the J call may be wrong. Germline V gene lookup returns CDR1 ENHRY and CDR2 SYGVKD. This CDR3 comprises 12 residues.

In its sample, this clonotype was seen many times. Written as DNA, the CDR3 is TGCAGTGTCCAGGCCAGGCCCACAGATACGCAGTATTTT. This translates into CSVQARPTDTQYF. This chain joins TRBV20-1 and TRBJ2-3, with no clear D. In germline, CDR1 is DFQATT, CDR2 SNEGSKA (reference sequence). This CDR3 contains 13 residues. V lost 7 bases and J lost 2, with 13 bases in between.

The CDR3 region is CASSHRVSGPKQQFF. The CDR3 bases are TGTGCCAGCAGCCACAGGGTTTCGGGACCTAAACAGCAGTTCTTC. The chain combines TRBV14 with TRBJ2-1; either TRBD1 or TRBD2 may fit D (5 bases each). CDR3 length: 15 residues. CDR1 is SGHDN, CDR2 FVKESK, per germline. V was cut by 3 bases and J by 11 bases, with 20 bases left in between.

V is TRBV6-5 and J is TRBJ1-5; no clear D gene. This CDR3 region has 13 residues. Per the germline V gene, CDR1 is MNHEY and CDR2 is SVGAGI. The ends were cut back, 8 bases at V and 4 bases at J, with 12 bases in the middle. The CDR3 is CASGWGGNQPQHF. CDR3 DNA sequence: TGTGCCAGCGGGTGGGGTGGAAATCAGCCCCAGCATTTT.

The chain carries TRBV6-5 and TRBJ2-5, with 8 positions matching TRBD1. The CDR3 spans 15 residues. V dropped 10 bases and J dropped 5; count of bases not matched to a gene: 15. Germline CDR1 and CDR2: MNHEY and SVGAGI. The CDR3 sequence is CATTPGGEGLETQYF. The CDR3 DNA reads TGTGCCACCACACCAGGGGGCGAAGGTTTGGAGACCCAGTACTTC.

This clonotype showed up just a few times. The J gene is TRBJ1-2, the V gene TRBV5-5; the match to TRBD1 covers 9 bases. The junction had 3 bases not matched to a gene; V was cut back by 3 bases and J by 3 bases. The CDR3 sequence is 14 residues long. Germline values: CDR1 SGHKS, CDR2 YYEKEE (reference sequence). CDR3 bases: TGTGCCAGCAGCTGGACAGGGGAGGACTATGGCTACACCTTC. Translated, it gives CASSWTGEDYGYTF.

This chain connects TRBV29-1 to TRBJ2-7; D uncertain. Germline loops: CDR1 SQVTM, CDR2 ANQGSEA. CDR3 length: 11 amino acids. V lost 4 bases to trimming and J lost 3 bases, with 7 bases between them. In DNA, the CDR3 is TGCAGCGTTGGTGCGCACTACGAGCAGTACTTC. Encoded protein: CSVGAHYEQYF.

J is TRBJ2-1 and V is TRBV20-1; D might be TRBD2 (5 bases). V was trimmed by 3 bases and J by 5 bases, leaving 8 bases between them. The CDR3 length is 12 residues. The germline CDR1 and CDR2 sequences are DFQATT and SNEGSKA (reference sequence). The CDR3 nucleotides are TGCAGTGCTAGCGGGGATAACAATGAGCAGTTCTTC. It codes for CSASGDNNEQFF.

The chain recombines TRBV6-6 with TRBJ1-5; D not resolved. The CDR3 covers 12 residues. CDR1 MNHNY and CDR2 SVGAGI come from the germline V gene (reference sequence). In nucleotides, the CDR3 is TGTGCGACATCGAAGGCCAATCAGCCCCAGCATTTT. This gives the protein CATSKANQPQHF.

This clonotype was seen a few times. The J gene is TRBJ2-3, the V gene TRBV28, with 7 bases fitting TRBD2. V lost 8 bases, J lost 5 bases, and 4 bases stayed unmatched. Germline CDR1 reads MDHEN; CDR2 reads SYDVKM. The CDR3 runs to 12 residues. The CDR3 nucleotides are TGTGCCAGCGGACTAGTAGAAGATACGCAGTATTTT. This translates into CASGLVEDTQYF.

The chain joins TRBV7-3 to TRBJ2-4; 10 bases match TRBD2. CDR3 length: 15 amino acids. CDR1 and CDR2 (germline): SGHTA, FQGTGA. V dropped 2 bases and J dropped 13; count of bases not matched to a gene: 11. Here the CDR3 reads CASSLGTSAFNEQYF. Written as DNA, the CDR3 is TGTGCCAGCAGCTTAGGGACTAGCGCCTTCAATGAGCAGTACTTC.

This clonotype was seen many times. One junction end disagrees with the germline gene, perhaps due to a read error. The V call is TRBV20-1, the J call TRBJ2-7, with D unresolved. The CDR3 consists of 12 residues. Per germline, CDR1 DFQATT and CDR2 SNEGSKA (reference sequence). CDR3 bases: TGCAGTGCTAGTGTTAGTAACTACGAGCTGTACTTC. The encoded protein is CSASVSNYELYF.

This clonotype came up a few times. This chain connects TRBV5-1 to TRBJ1-5; D remains unclear. Germline CDR1 reads SGHRS; CDR2 reads YFSETQ. CDR3 size: 18 residues. The V end was cut by 4 bases, the J end by 0 bases, with 20 bases between. CDR3: CASSPDTFSIDSNQPQHF. The CDR3 DNA follows: TGCGCCAGCAGCCCAGACACATTTTCCATCGATAGCAATCAGCCCCAGCATTTT.

This clonotype was observed a handful of times. The rearrangement uses TRBV6-1 and TRBJ1-2; TRBD1 aligns across 7 bases. The CDR3 length is 14 residues. Per germline, CDR1 MNHNS and CDR2 SASEGT. Losses at the gene ends were 7 bases for V and 5 bases for J; bases not matched to a gene: 10. The CDR3 protein is CASKNRGTRYGYTF. In nucleotides, the CDR3 is TGTGCCAGCAAAAACAGGGGAACGCGATATGGCTACACCTTC.

This chain connects TRBV12-3 or TRBV12-4 to TRBJ2-4, with 8 bases aligning to TRBD1. The CDR3 sequence is 17 residues long. With V trimmed by 0 bases and J by 9 bases, 13 bases remained unmatched. The CDR3 sequence is CASSLALRAGGEGIQYF. The DNA of the CDR3 is TGTGCCAGCAGTTTAGCCCTAAGGGCAGGGGGCGAGGGCATTCAGTACTTC.

In its sample, this clonotype was seen a few times. The rearrangement links TRBV28 to TRBJ1-2; D is possibly TRBD1 (6 bases). V lost 5 bases and J lost 5, with 21 bases in between. The CDR3 spans 16 residues. CDR1 MDHEN and CDR2 SYDVKM come from the germline V gene. The CDR3 region is CASSPTHGGLGYGYTF. The CDR3 DNA reads as TGTGCCAGCAGTCCTACACACGGGGGGCTAGGGTATGGCTACACCTTC.

Here the CDR3 reads CSGDVRGVNEQFF. CDR3 coding DNA: TGCAGCGGTGATGTCCGGGGGGTCAATGAGCAGTTCTTC. V gene TRBV29-1 combines with J gene TRBJ2-1, with 7 bases aligning to TRBD2. The CDR3 runs 13 residues. V lost 7 bases to trimming and J lost 6 bases; unmatched junction nucleotides: 9. Germline CDR1 reads SQVTM; CDR2 reads ANQGSEA.